The present T cell receptor (beta chain) was sequenced within a study of neurological immune-mediated disorders. Study background: Disease course was recorded as relapsing-remitting for approximately 31 and secondary progressive for about 9% of the roughly 35 multiple sclerosis patients.

As for the cDNA, it was generated by 5'RACE with 10-nucleotide random UMIs. Every sequencing run gave over 170 million TCR-beta sequences, taken from 15-18 subjects. MiXCR, applied by TCRdb to the 5' RACE reads, yields one record per CDR3 protein. The data show about 70,000 distinct CDR3 sequences, 2.5% to 4% seen once. Germline loops: CDR1 SGDLS, CDR2 YYNGEE. The V segment lost 4 bases and the J segment 10 bases; nucleotides outside the gene matches: 10. The CDR3 has 13 amino acids. This clonotype was observed at least ten times. Unsorted libraries were prepared from 2 million PBMCs held at -80 C. This clonotype originated in a woman aged 45-59 years with multiple sclerosis. The specimen was PBMCs. This rearrangement joins TRBV9 to TRBJ1-1, with 7 bases matching TRBD1. The DNA for the CDR3 is TGTGCCAGCAGCCACGTTGACAGGGCCCGAGCTTTCTTT. Translation gives CASSHVDRARAFF.